The next 19 T cell receptor beta chains were all read from a single sample in a study of blood T cell repertoires in COVID-19. Assay used: immunoSEQ multiplex PCR; TCRdb lists only in-frame clones, some missing. In the table there are some 380,000 clones, 87% of which are singletons. Sequenced material: PBMCs or T cells enriched from blood (not recorded which). The receptors were gathered from a man younger than 45 who had recovered from COVID-19.

This clone has only a few counts. The rearrangement uses TRBV7-2 and TRBJ2-2, with 8 bases that match TRBD2. The CDR3 runs to 15 residues. Germline trimming cut 6 bases from V and 4 bases from J; bases unmatched to any gene: 7. Germline CDR1 and CDR2: SGHTA and FQGNSA. The CDR3, as DNA: TGTGCCAGCAGACGGGGGGGCGTCAGCACCGGGGAGCTGTTTTTT. This gives the protein CASRRGGVSTGELFF.

This clone was counted between two and nine times. This chain connects TRBV19 to TRBJ1-2; TRBD1 is a possible D gene (5 bases). The CDR3 length is 16 residues. V lost 4 bases, J lost 2 bases, and 17 bases lay in between. Per germline, CDR1 LNHDA and CDR2 SQIVND (reference sequence). The CDR3 coding sequence is TGTGCCAGTAGTAGGGGCAAGGGCTCTGCGAACTATGGCTACACCTTC. Its translation: CASSRGKGSANYGYTF. Complete variable domain (other parts from reference TRBV19 and TRBJ1-2): DGGITQSPKYLFRKEGQNVTLSCEQNLNHDAMYWYRQDPGQGLRLIYYSQIVNDFQKGDIAEGYSVSREKKESFPLTVTSAQKNPTAFYLCASSRGKGSANYGYTFGSGTRLTVV.

V gene TRBV5-1 combines with J gene TRBJ1-3; 8 bases agree with TRBD1. V was pared by 1 base and J by 0 bases, with 3 bases of the junction left unmatched. Germline V gives CDR1 SGHRS, CDR2 YFSETQ. CDR3 length: 16 residues. The CDR3 loop reads CASSLTGQDSGNTIYF. In DNA, the CDR3 is TGCGCCAGCAGCTTGACGGGACAGGACTCTGGAAACACCATATATTTT.

A few counts support this clone. The chain couples TRBV4-1 to TRBJ2-7, with 7 bases lining up with TRBD2. The CDR3 is 15 residues long. Unmatched junction bases numbered 7, after V lost 0 bases and J lost 5 bases. CDR1 is MGHRA and CDR2 is YSYEKL in the germline V gene. The CDR3 protein is CASSQEGGILNEQYF. The CDR3 DNA sequence: TGCGCCAGCAGCCAAGAGGGGGGGATCCTCAACGAGCAGTACTTC.

The chain couples TRBV3-1 (or the pseudogene TRBV3-2) to TRBJ2-7; the match to TRBD2 covers 14 bases. The CDR3 sequence is 19 residues long. Germline CDR1 LGHDT, CDR2 YNNKEL (reference sequence). V lost 5 bases and J lost 7; bases outside the gene matches: 19. The CDR3 nucleotides read TGTGCCAGCAGCTACCCCTTTAGGGGACTAGCGGGGGTTCCCTCGGAGCAGTACTTC. It yields the protein CASSYPFRGLAGVPSEQYF.

This clone was found once. This chain connects TRBV18 to TRBJ1-5, with unresolved D. V shed 0 bases and J shed 4 bases, with 7 bases lying between them. CDR1 is KGHSH, CDR2 LQKENI, per germline. The CDR3 loop spans 14 amino acids. In DNA, the CDR3 is TGTGCCAGCTCACCACCGTCGGGGAATCAGCCCCAGCATTTT. Encoded protein: CASSPPSGNQPQHF.

V is TRBV19 and J is TRBJ1-5; tentative D call: TRBD1 (5 bases). This CDR3 comprises 15 residues. Germline values: CDR1 LNHDA, CDR2 SQIVND (reference sequence). V was shortened by 7 bases and J by 0 bases, with 13 bases between the two germline ends. The CDR3 sequence is CASTTTAYSNQPQHF. Here the CDR3 DNA reads TGTGCCAGTACGACGACAGCGTATAGCAATCAGCCCCAGCATTTT.

The rearrangement links TRBV10-1 to TRBJ1-2, with 10 bases matching TRBD1. This CDR3 region has 16 residues. The trim removed 6 bases at V and 3 bases at J, leaving 10 bases unmatched. Germline lookup yields CDR1 WNHNN and CDR2 SYGVQD (reference sequence). The CDR3 protein is CASRGGTGAPYYGYTF. Written as DNA, the CDR3 is TGCGCCAGCAGGGGGGGGACAGGGGCCCCTTACTATGGCTACACCTTC.

The chain has TRBV7-2 and TRBJ2-5; TRBD2 matches 8 bases. Trimming cost V 2 bases and J 5 bases; bases outside gene matches: 7. The CDR3 covers 15 residues. The germline CDR1 and CDR2 sequences are SGHTA and FQGNSA. The CDR3 protein is CASSLSGGAEETQYF. The CDR3 region has the DNA TGTGCCAGCAGCTTAAGCGGGGGCGCCGAGGAGACCCAGTACTTC. Full variable domain (rest looked up from reference TRBV7-2 and TRBJ2-5): GAGVSQSPSNKVTEKGKDVELRCDPISGHTALYWYRQSLGQGLEFLIYFQGNSAPDKSGLPSDRFSAERTGGSVSTLTIQRTQQEDSAVYLCASSLSGGAEETQYFGPGTRLLVL.

The table lists this clone with a few counts. The chain is built from TRBV7-9 and TRBJ2-3, with D possibly TRBD1 on 7 matching bases. Germline loops: CDR1 SEHNR, CDR2 FQNEAQ (reference sequence). Trimming took 8 bases from V and 3 from J, leaving 18 bases between them. This CDR3 is 15 amino acids long. CDR3 bases: TGTGCCAGCGGAGGAGGGGGCATGAGGACAGATACGCAGTATTTT. It yields the protein CASGGGGMRTDTQYF.

V usage is TRBV4-2 and J usage is TRBJ1-3, with no clear D. V was clipped by 0 bases and J by 0 bases, with 9 bases between them. This CDR3 is built from 16 residues. Germline values: CDR1 LGHNA, CDR2 YNFKEQ. CDR3 in amino acids: CASSQEKLFSGNTIYF. For the CDR3, the DNA is TGTGCCAGCAGCCAAGAAAAGCTGTTCTCTGGAAACACCATATATTTT.

Written as DNA, the CDR3 is TGCAGCGTTGAGGAGGGGCTAGCCAAAAACATTCAGTACTTC. It translates to CSVEEGLAKNIQYF. The chain uses TRBV29-1 and TRBJ2-4; D might be TRBD2 (6 bases). Per the germline V gene, CDR1 is SQVTM and CDR2 is ANQGSEA. The CDR3 is made up of 14 amino acids. V gave up 3 bases and J gave up 0 bases, with 9 bases separating them.

This clone was picked up many times. This rearrangement joins TRBV4-3 to TRBJ1-5; D ambiguous. The ends were cut back, 0 bases at V and 0 bases at J, with 9 bases in the middle. CDR1 and CDR2 from the germline V gene are LGHNA and YSLEER. CDR3 length: 16 residues. The CDR3 DNA reads TGCGCCAGCAGCCAAGATGTTTACAATAGCAATCAGCCCCAGCATTTT. This encodes CASSQDVYNSNQPQHF.

The chain combines TRBV28 with TRBJ2-1; TRBD1 aligns across 10 bases. The CDR3 has 20 amino acids. Germline CDR1 is MDHEN and CDR2 is SYDVKM. Trimming removed 6 bases from V and 2 bases from J; junction bases left unmatched: 19. The CDR3 reads CASRHETGQGGLNTYNEQFF. The CDR3 region has the DNA TGTGCCAGCAGGCATGAAACAGGACAGGGGGGCCTTAATACCTACAATGAGCAGTTCTTC.

The chain carries TRBV11-2 and TRBJ1-5; unclear D gene. Trimming pared 0 bases from V and 7 bases from J, leaving 7 bases between. The CDR3 has 13 residues. CDR1 is SGHAT, CDR2 FQNNGV, per germline. The CDR3 sequence is CASSLEAKQPQHF. The CDR3 DNA reads TGTGCCAGCAGCTTAGAAGCTAAACAGCCCCAGCATTTT.

The chain joins TRBV3-1 (or the pseudogene TRBV3-2) to TRBJ1-1; 7 bases line up with TRBD1. After removal of 6 bases from V and 3 bases from J, the junction contained 10 bases not matched to a gene. Germline V gene sequence: CDR1 LGHDT, CDR2 YNNKEL (reference sequence). The CDR3 consists of 15 residues. The CDR3 sequence is CASRPSTGWDTEAFF. The CDR3 coding sequence is TGTGCCAGCAGACCCTCGACAGGGTGGGACACTGAAGCTTTCTTT.

The V gene is TRBV3-1 (or the pseudogene TRBV3-2), the J gene TRBJ2-7, with TRBD2 as a possible D gene (6 bases). Trimming left V 2 bases short and J 2 bases short, with 19 bases between. The germline V gene has CDR1 LGHDT and CDR2 YNNKEL (reference sequence). The CDR3 extends over 17 amino acids. This CDR3 reads CASSQLPGRGSTYEQYF. DNA for the CDR3: TGTGCCAGCAGCCAACTTCCGGGGCGGGGTAGCACCTACGAGCAGTACTTC.

The chain has TRBV15 and TRBJ1-5; D unresolved. The CDR3 consists of 13 residues. Per germline, CDR1 LNHNV and CDR2 YYDKDF (reference sequence). Between the trimmed V and J ends, which lost 8 bases and 2 bases, there was a span of 10 bases. The CDR3 DNA reads as TGTGCCACCGGAGACGGGGGCAATCAGCCCCAGCATTTT. Its protein is CATGDGGNQPQHF.

The chain couples TRBV6-5 to TRBJ1-2; the D is unclear. This CDR3 has 14 residues. Germline values: CDR1 MNHEY, CDR2 SVGAGI. V lost 9 bases and J lost 0, with 14 bases in between. CDR3 sequence reads: CARAGLNTNYGYTF. The CDR3 coding sequence is TGTGCCAGGGCAGGACTGAATACTAACTATGGCTACACCTTC.